This T cell receptor beta chain was sequenced for a study of Graves' ophthalmopathy and Graves' hyperthyroidism. The germline CDR1 and CDR2 sequences are MGHRA and YSYEKL. Between the trimmed V and J ends, which lost 1 base and 5 bases, there was a span of 9 bases. The CDR3 covers 13 residues. RNA transcripts provided the template for amplifying TCR beta CDR3 regions. HTBI-primed RT-PCR formed the first round, and a multiplex PCR formed the second. MiXCR was run by TCRdb on the multiplex PCR reads, yielding one entry per CDR3 protein. The data show about 410,000 distinct CDR3 sequences, with about 18% seen just once and 1.6% held by the top ten. This clonotype was observed at least ten times. Antigen unknown. Ophthalmopathy was moderately-to-severely active, CAS at least 3, NOSPECS at least 4, lasting under 3 months. Among the exclusions were patients with other autoimmune diseases, uncontrolled infections, pregnancy or lactation. Reliance was placed on clinical symptoms, serum thyroxine, TRAb, thyroid ultrasound and orbital computed tomography for diagnosis.

Notes on the study in general: Distinction of ophthalmopathy from stable hyperthyroidism by a 13-signature model reached approximately 90% sensitivity and roughly 78% specificity.

Specimen: peripheral blood. V is TRBV4-1 and J is TRBJ2-7, with D maybe TRBD1 (6 bases). This receptor was identified in a woman younger than 35 with Graves' ophthalmopathy. CDR3 in amino acids: CASSQAGVNEQYF. Here the CDR3 DNA reads TGCGCCAGCAGCCAAGCAGGGGTAAACGAGCAGTACTTC.